This record concerns one TCR beta chain sequence. What it binds is not known. With 60 Vbeta and 13 Jbeta primers, the PCR was carried out. TCRdb's table, derived via immunoSEQ multiplex PCR, lists solely in-frame clones and lacks some. The data contain around 210,000 clones, around 77% of them singletons. These data originate in a study of cytomegalovirus exposure and HLA in healthy donors. For the study at large: Early on, a data release was issued that held 85 million to 95 million unique TCRs from HLA-typed donors. Findings and caveats of the study: TCR beta sequences reportedly predicted the HLA-A and HLA-B alleles of most subjects accurately. Most TCR beta V segments were productive about 87% or about 30% of the time in an earlier analysis. Reports indicated that the classifier achieved high specificity and sensitivity in diagnosing cytomegalovirus status.

Germline V gene sequence: CDR1 MDHEN, CDR2 SYDVKM. The CDR3 length is 14 residues. V gave up 6 bases and J gave up 2 bases, with 11 bases separating them. The specimen sequenced was PBMCs. The chain links TRBV28 to TRBJ1-5; a weak D match, TRBD1 (5 bases). The clonotype originates from a woman aged 25-40 years in good health and CMV-seronegative. CDR3 region: CASSPRVGNQPQHF. In DNA, the CDR3 is TGTGCCAGCAGCCCCAGGGTTGGCAATCAGCCCCAGCATTTT.